The entry below gives a single T cell receptor beta chain sequence along with its context. Germline CDR1 and CDR2: SNHLY and FYNNEI. Trimming pared 10 bases from V and 12 bases from J, leaving 24 bases between. The length of the CDR3 is 13 residues. Repertoires were generated with immunoSEQ multiplex PCR, while TCRdb's copy carries only in-frame clones and drops some. The sample has roughly 20,000 clones, 75% to 85% seen once. These data come from a study of control samples from healthy donors and cancer patients. The clonotype originates from a man between 60 and 75 years old with head and neck cancer. V is TRBV2 and J is TRBJ1-1; tentative D call: TRBD1 (6 bases). The sample comprised PBMCs. The CDR3 spells CATSFRTAGFTFF. The DNA for the CDR3 is TGTGCCACCTCCTTTCGGACAGCCGGGTTTACTTTCTTT.